The sequence of this T cell receptor beta chain was determined in a study of blood T cell repertoires in COVID-19. Across the study: The United States, Italy and Spain were the sources of the acute and convalescent COVID-19 samples. PBMCs, B-cell-depleted T cells, or T cells were the source of the cDNA or gDNA that made up the material.

Original processing notes: Estimation of nucleated cell counts was performed using reference gene primer amplification. Generated by immunoSEQ multiplex PCR, the TCRdb table keeps only in-frame clones and is missing some. The DNA was the basis for D and trimming; V, J and clone size are from that table. The sample has about 200,000 clones; about 86% are singletons. CDR3 length: 15 amino acids. Germline CDR1 KGHDR, CDR2 SFDVKD. V lost 3 bases to trimming and J lost 10 bases; unmatched junction nucleotides: 6. Sequenced sample: peripheral blood. The rearrangement links TRBV24-1 to TRBJ2-1, with 12 bases fitting TRBD2. The receptor was isolated from a woman between 65 and 79 years old with acute or convalescent COVID-19. The CDR3, as DNA: TGTGCCACCAGTGATAAGACTAGCGGGAGTGGGGAGCAGTTCTTC. This translates into CATSDKTSGSGEQFF.